These 15 T cell receptor beta chains were sequenced from one sample in a study of cytomegalovirus exposure and HLA in healthy donors. PCR involved 60 Vbeta and 13 Jbeta primers. Repertoires were generated with immunoSEQ multiplex PCR, while TCRdb's copy carries only in-frame clones and drops some. Of some 110,000 clones listed, 55% to 75% are singletons. Material for sequencing was PBMCs. The receptors were gathered from a young man in good health and CMV-seropositive.

The chain is built from TRBV6-4 and TRBJ2-5; TRBD2 matches 9 bases. The CDR3 is 16 amino acids. CDR1 is MRHNA and CDR2 is SNTAGT in the germline V gene. Losses at the gene ends were 2 bases for V and 1 base for J; bases not matched to a gene: 5. DNA for the CDR3: TGTGCCAGCAGTGACATCCTAGCGGGGCTCCAAGAGACCCAGTACTTC. Translating it yields CASSDILAGLQETQYF.

In this sample, this clone turned up once. The V call is TRBV7-9, the J call TRBJ1-2, with D possibly TRBD1 on 6 matching bases. Germline V gene data show CDR1 as SEHNR and CDR2 as FQNEAQ (reference sequence). The ends were cut back, 6 bases at V and 1 base at J, with 15 bases in the middle. CDR3 length equals 15 residues. The CDR3 sequence is CASRPPQGINYGYTF. As DNA, the CDR3 is TGTGCCAGCAGACCGCCTCAGGGGATTAACTATGGCTACACCTTC.

The chain employs TRBV6-1 and TRBJ1-2; D unclear. The length of the CDR3 is 14 residues. The V and J ends lost 5 bases and 3 bases respectively, with 13 bases between them. Germline CDR1 and CDR2: MNHNS and SASEGT. The CDR3 reads CASSFHSADYGYTF. CDR3 coding DNA: TGTGCCAGCAGTTTTCACAGTGCCGACTATGGCTACACCTTC.

This clone was observed once. The V and J genes are TRBV4-1 and TRBJ1-2; no clear D gene. The V gene's germline CDR1 is MGHRA and CDR2 YSYEKL. Trimming shortened V by 7 bases and J by 0 bases, and 15 bases separated the two germline ends. This CDR3 contains 15 residues. The CDR3 DNA is TGCGCCAGCACCACGACATCGACGGCTAACTATGGCTACACCTTC. Residues: CASTTTSTANYGYTF.

Here the CDR3 DNA reads TGTGCCAGCGCCCTGACAGGGGTTAATCAGCCCCAGCATTTT. Protein: CASALTGVNQPQHF. The chain has TRBV25-1 and TRBJ1-5; 8 bases align to TRBD1. CDR3 length: 14 residues. V shed 8 bases, J shed 4 bases, and the junction held 7 bases outside the gene matches. Germline CDR1 MGHDK, CDR2 SYGVNS.

The V call is TRBV28, the J call TRBJ1-1; 9 nucleotides match TRBD1. Losses at the gene ends were 6 bases for V and 7 bases for J; bases not matched to a gene: 15. The CDR3 sequence is 16 residues long. Per germline, CDR1 MDHEN and CDR2 SYDVKM. CDR3 bases: TGTGCCAGCAGACCCCGGACAGGGGACTTACCTAATGAAGCTTTCTTT. This sequence encodes CASRPRTGDLPNEAFF. Full variable domain (remainder filled in from reference TRBV28 and TRBJ1-1): DVKVTQSSRYLVKRTGEKVFLECVQDMDHENMFWYRQDPGLGLRLIYFSYDVKMKEKGDIPEGYSVSREKKERFSLILESASTNQTSMYLCASRPRTGDLPNEAFFGQGTRLTVV.

This rearrangement joins TRBV5-4 to TRBJ2-1; the match to TRBD2 covers 9 bases. V dropped 4 bases and J dropped 7; count of bases not matched to a gene: 12. Germline CDR1 and CDR2: SGHNT and YYREEE (reference sequence). The CDR3 covers 16 residues. The CDR3 loop reads CASSLRAGGRGNEQFF. CDR3 coding DNA: TGTGCCAGCAGCCTCAGGGCGGGAGGGCGGGGGAATGAGCAGTTCTTC.

The V call is TRBV7-2, the J call TRBJ2-1; 15 bases agree with TRBD2. CDR3 size: 15 residues. In germline, CDR1 is SGHTA, CDR2 FQGNSA. Trimming cost V 5 bases and J 7 bases; bases outside gene matches: 3. CDR3 region: CASSLGTSGGNEQFF. CDR3 coding DNA: TGTGCCAGCAGCCTCGGGACTAGCGGGGGGAATGAGCAGTTCTTC. Full variable domain (rest looked up from reference TRBV7-2 and TRBJ2-1): GAGVSQSPSNKVTEKGKDVELRCDPISGHTALYWYRQSLGQGLEFLIYFQGNSAPDKSGLPSDRFSAERTGGSVSTLTIQRTQQEDSAVYLCASSLGTSGGNEQFFGPGTRLTVL.

V usage is TRBV5-6 and J usage is TRBJ2-7; perhaps TRBD2 as D (5 bases). Germline lookup yields CDR1 SGHDT and CDR2 YYEEEE. This CDR3 spans 16 amino acids. The germline V and J ends were trimmed by 0 bases and 4 bases, with 17 bases remaining between them. As DNA, the CDR3 is TGTGCCAGCAGCTTGGCCGTTGGAGGCACCACTTACGAGCAGTACGTC. It encodes CASSLAVGGTTYEQYV.

The J gene is TRBJ2-5, the V gene TRBV11-3; D perhaps matches TRBD2 (5 bases). Trimming took 4 bases from V and 2 from J, leaving 11 bases between them. The CDR3 is made up of 14 amino acids. The V gene's germline CDR1 is SGHNT and CDR2 YENEEA. The CDR3 region is CASSSPGIQETQYF. CDR3 coding DNA: TGTGCCAGCAGCTCCCCGGGGATACAAGAGACCCAGTACTTC. The complete variable domain, with remaining parts taken from reference TRBV11-3 and TRBJ2-5, reads EAGVVQSPRYKIIEKKQPVAFWCNPISGHNTLYWYLQNLGQGPELLIRYENEEAVDDSQLPKDRFSAERLKGVDSTLKIQPAELGDSAVYLCASSSPGIQETQYFGPGTRLLVL.

This sequence joins TRBV25-1 and TRBJ2-2; no firm D call. There are 12 residues in the CDR3. Per the germline V gene, CDR1 is MGHDK and CDR2 is SYGVNS. Trimming removed 9 bases at V and 1 base at J, with 6 bases between. CDR3 in DNA: TGTGCCAGTGACATGAACACCGGGGAGCTGTTTTTT. Protein: CASDMNTGELFF.

The V call is TRBV11-2, the J call TRBJ2-2; TRBD2 aligns across 13 bases. The CDR3 runs 16 residues. Trimming at V came to 4 bases and at J to 3 bases, leaving 2 bases not matched to a gene. Germline V gene data show CDR1 as SGHAT and CDR2 as FQNNGV. CDR3 loop: CASSSLAGGYTGELFF. The DNA of the CDR3 is TGTGCCAGCAGCTCACTAGCGGGGGGGTACACCGGGGAGCTGTTTTTT.

The chain couples TRBV7-3 to TRBJ1-1, with 8 bases fitting TRBD1. Losses at the gene ends were 4 bases for V and 4 bases for J; bases not matched to a gene: 8. The CDR3 has 15 residues. Germline values: CDR1 SGHTA, CDR2 FQGTGA. CDR3 protein: CASSSKQGGSTEAFF. CDR3 bases: TGTGCCAGCAGCTCGAAACAGGGGGGGAGCACTGAAGCTTTCTTT. Using reference TRBV7-3 and TRBJ1-1 for the parts outside the CDR3, the full variable domain is GAGVSQTPSNKVTEKGKYVELRCDPISGHTALYWYRQSLGQGPEFLIYFQGTGAADDSGLPNDRFFAVRPEGSVSTLKIQRTERGDSAVYLCASSSKQGGSTEAFFGQGTRLTVV.

Turning to this clone: The germline gene is not matched at one end of the junction; a read error may be the cause. The rearrangement uses TRBV7-2 and TRBJ1-4, with no clear D. CDR3 length equals 14 residues. Germline V gene data show CDR1 as SGHTA and CDR2 as FQGNSA. This chain's CDR3 is CASSSTATNEKLLF. CDR3 nucleotide sequence: TGTGCCAGCAGTTCGACGGCAACTAATGAAAAACTGCTTTTT.

The chain has TRBV7-9 and TRBJ1-3; TRBD1 agrees at 9 bases. CDR1 SEHNR and CDR2 FQNEAQ come from the germline V gene (reference sequence). J lost 3 bases, V lost 2 bases, and 2 bases had no gene match. The CDR3 runs 15 residues. The chain's CDR3 is CASSLRTGVGNTIYF. CDR3 nucleotide sequence: TGTGCCAGCAGCTTACGGACAGGGGTTGGAAACACCATATATTTT.